This T cell receptor (beta chain) appears in the sequencing data of a study of early T cells in non-severe SARS-CoV-2 infection. Study details: From unsorted whole blood, bulk RNA was sequenced, and the chains remained unpaired.

Overall study results and limits: VDJdb matching, biased toward anti-spike CD8 responses, missed private and CD4 specificities.

CDR3 size: 14 residues. Per the germline V gene, CDR1 is MNHEY and CDR2 is SVGEGT. V lost 11 bases and J lost 4, with 19 bases in between. Attachment of unique molecular identifiers was made to individual cDNA molecules. MiXCR, run by TCRdb on the 5' RACE reads, gives a single entry per CDR3 protein. The sample holds about 62,000 distinct CDR3 sequences, approximately 9% seen once. Concerning this clonotype itself: What it binds is not known.

The rearrangement links TRBV6-2 or TRBV6-3 to TRBJ2-3; D gene ambiguous. Input material: whole blood. The source is an adult who was a healthcare worker with PCR-confirmed SARS-CoV-2 infection or an uninfected control (not recorded which). The CDR3 loop is CASSLSLLADTQYF. For the CDR3, the DNA is TGTGCCTCCTCCCTGAGTCTTCTGGCAGATACGCAGTATTTT.